This T cell receptor beta chain stems from a study of radiation and T cells in renal cell carcinoma. Background on the study: Nephrectomy followed 15 Gy stereotactic body radiation by 4 weeks.

Germline CDR1 is SQVTM and CDR2 is ANQGSEA. Trimming took 6 bases from V and 1 from J, leaving 7 bases between them. The CDR3 sequence is 11 residues long. The time point here: baseline pretreatment blood. Treatment of the sample: 15 Gy SBRT to primary tumor, nephrectomy 4 weeks later. The data were produced by immunoSEQ multiplex PCR, yet TCRdb's version contains in-frame clones alone and is incomplete. There are approximately 120,000 clones in the sample; 82% occur only once, and 3% lies in the top ten. The material sequenced was blood, taken from a patient whose treatment included radiotherapy and nephrectomy. This rearrangement joins TRBV29-1 to TRBJ2-7, with D perhaps matching TRBD1 (5 bases). This sequence originates from a woman aged 55 to 70 with renal cell carcinoma. CDR3 DNA: TGCAGCGTCACAGGATCCTACGAGCAGTACTTC. As protein: CSVTGSYEQYF.